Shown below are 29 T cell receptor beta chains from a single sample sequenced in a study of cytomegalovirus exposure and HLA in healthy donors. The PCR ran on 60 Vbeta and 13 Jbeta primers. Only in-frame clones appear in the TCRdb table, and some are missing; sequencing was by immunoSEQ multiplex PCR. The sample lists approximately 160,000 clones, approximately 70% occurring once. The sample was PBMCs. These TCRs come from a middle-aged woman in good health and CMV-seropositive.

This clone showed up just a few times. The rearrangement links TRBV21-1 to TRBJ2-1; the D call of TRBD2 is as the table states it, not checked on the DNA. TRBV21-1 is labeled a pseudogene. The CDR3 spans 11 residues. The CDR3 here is CASSPKTGQFF. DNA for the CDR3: TGTGCCAGCAGCCCTAAGACGGGGCAGTTCTTC.

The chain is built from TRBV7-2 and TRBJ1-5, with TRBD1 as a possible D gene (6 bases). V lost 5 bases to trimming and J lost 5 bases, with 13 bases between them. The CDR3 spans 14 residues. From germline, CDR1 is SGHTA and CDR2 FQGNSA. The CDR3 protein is CASSQQGGDQPQHF. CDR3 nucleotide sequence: TGTGCCAGCAGCCAACAGGGAGGGGATCAGCCCCAGCATTTT.

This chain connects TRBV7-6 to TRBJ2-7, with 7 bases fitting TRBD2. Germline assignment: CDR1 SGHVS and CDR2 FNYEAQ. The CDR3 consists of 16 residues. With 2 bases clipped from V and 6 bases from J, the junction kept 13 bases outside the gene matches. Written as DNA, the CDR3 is TGTGCCAGCAGCTTACAGACTTCGGGGGGATCGGGCGAGCAGTACTTC. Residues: CASSLQTSGGSGEQYF.

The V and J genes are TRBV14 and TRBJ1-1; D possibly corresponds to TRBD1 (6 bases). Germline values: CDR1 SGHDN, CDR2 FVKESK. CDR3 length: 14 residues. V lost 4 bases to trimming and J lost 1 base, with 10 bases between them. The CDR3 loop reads CASSLTGRNTEAFF. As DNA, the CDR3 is TGTGCCAGCAGCCTTACAGGGCGGAACACTGAAGCTTTCTTT.

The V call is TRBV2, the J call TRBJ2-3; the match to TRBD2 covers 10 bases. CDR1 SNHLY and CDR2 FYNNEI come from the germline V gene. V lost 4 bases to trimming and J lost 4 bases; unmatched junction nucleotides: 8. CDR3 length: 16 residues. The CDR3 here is CASSGGSGRRADTQYF. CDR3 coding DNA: TGTGCCAGCAGTGGGGGTAGCGGGAGGCGTGCAGATACGCAGTATTTT.

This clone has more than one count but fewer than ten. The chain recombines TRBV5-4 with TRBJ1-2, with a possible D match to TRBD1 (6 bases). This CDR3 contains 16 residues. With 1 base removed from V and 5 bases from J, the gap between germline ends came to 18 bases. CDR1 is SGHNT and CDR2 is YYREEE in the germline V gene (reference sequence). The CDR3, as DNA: TGTGCCAGCAGCTTGACAGGGAGGGCCGGGGGGTATGGCTACACCTTC. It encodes CASSLTGRAGGYGYTF. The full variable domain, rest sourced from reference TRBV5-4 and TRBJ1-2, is ETGVTQSPTHLIKTRGQQVTLRCSSQSGHNTVSWYQQALGQGPQFIFQYYREEENGRGNFPPRFSGLQFPNYSSELNVNALELDDSALYLCASSLTGRAGGYGYTFGSGTRLTVV.

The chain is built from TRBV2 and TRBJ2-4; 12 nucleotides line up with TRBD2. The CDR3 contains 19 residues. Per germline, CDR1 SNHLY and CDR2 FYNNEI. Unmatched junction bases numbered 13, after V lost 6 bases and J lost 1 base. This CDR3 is CASSPRRLAGDPAKNIQYF. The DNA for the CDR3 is TGTGCCAGCAGCCCGCGTAGACTAGCGGGGGACCCCGCCAAAAACATTCAGTACTTC. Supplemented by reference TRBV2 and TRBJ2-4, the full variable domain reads EPEVTQTPSHQVTQMGQEVILRCVPISNHLYFYWYRQILGQKVEFLVSFYNNEISEKSEIFDDQFSVERPDGSNFTLKIRSTKLEDSAMYFCASSPRRLAGDPAKNIQYFGAGTRLSVL.

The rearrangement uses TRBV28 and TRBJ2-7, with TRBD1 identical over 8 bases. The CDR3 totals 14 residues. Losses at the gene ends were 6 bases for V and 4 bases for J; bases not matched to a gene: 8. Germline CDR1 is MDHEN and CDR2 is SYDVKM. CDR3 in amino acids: CASSPAGGVYEQYF. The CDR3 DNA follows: TGTGCCAGCAGCCCCGCAGGGGGCGTTTACGAGCAGTACTTC.

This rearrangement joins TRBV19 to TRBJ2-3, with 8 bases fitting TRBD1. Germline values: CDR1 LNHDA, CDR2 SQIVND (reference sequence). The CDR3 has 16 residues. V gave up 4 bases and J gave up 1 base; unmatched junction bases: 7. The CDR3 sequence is CASSNPRGLRTDTQYF. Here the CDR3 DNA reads TGTGCCAGTAGTAACCCCAGGGGGCTACGCACAGATACGCAGTATTTT. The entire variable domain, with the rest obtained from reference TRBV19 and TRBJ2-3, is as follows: DGGITQSPKYLFRKEGQNVTLSCEQNLNHDAMYWYRQDPGQGLRLIYYSQIVNDFQKGDIAEGYSVSREKKESFPLTVTSAQKNPTAFYLCASSNPRGLRTDTQYFGPGTRLTVL.

This CDR3 is CASSLDLSGTDTQYF. Written as DNA, the CDR3 is TGTGCCAGCAGCTTAGATCTTAGCGGAACAGATACGCAGTATTTT. The rearrangement joins TRBV13 to TRBJ2-3; D possibly corresponds to TRBD2 (6 bases). The CDR3 has 15 amino acids. Germline V CDR1 and CDR2: PRHDT, FYEKMQ (reference sequence). Trimming left V 1 base short and J 3 bases short, with 11 bases between.

As DNA, the CDR3 is TGTGCCAGCAGTGATCCGGGACAGGTAGAAAAACTGTTTTTT. This sequence encodes CASSDPGQVEKLFF. The V gene is TRBV28, the J gene TRBJ1-4; 8 bases fit TRBD1. The ends lost 5 bases at V and 8 bases at J; junction bases unmatched: 7. There are 14 residues in the CDR3. The germline V gene has CDR1 MDHEN and CDR2 SYDVKM.

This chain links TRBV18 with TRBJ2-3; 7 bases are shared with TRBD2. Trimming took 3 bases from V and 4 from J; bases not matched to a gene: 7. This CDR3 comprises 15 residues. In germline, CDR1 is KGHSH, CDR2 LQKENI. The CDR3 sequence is CASSPTGGFADTQYF. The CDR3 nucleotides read TGTGCCAGCTCACCCACGGGGGGTTTTGCAGATACGCAGTATTTT.

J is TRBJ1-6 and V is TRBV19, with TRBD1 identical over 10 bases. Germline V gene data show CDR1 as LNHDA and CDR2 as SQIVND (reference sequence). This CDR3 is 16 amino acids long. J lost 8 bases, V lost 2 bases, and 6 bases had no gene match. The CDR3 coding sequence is TGTGCCAGTAGTATACCTCCGGACAGGGGGGATTCACCCCTCCACTTT. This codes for CASSIPPDRGDSPLHF.

Here the CDR3 reads CASSWGSQGYEQYF. DNA of the CDR3: TGTGCCAGCAGCTGGGGATCCCAGGGATACGAGCAGTACTTC. The V and J genes are TRBV7-2 and TRBJ2-7; the D gene is possibly TRBD1 (5 bases). The CDR3 loop spans 14 amino acids. From germline, CDR1 is SGHTA and CDR2 FQGNSA. Trimming cost V 4 bases and J 4 bases, with 14 bases left between them.

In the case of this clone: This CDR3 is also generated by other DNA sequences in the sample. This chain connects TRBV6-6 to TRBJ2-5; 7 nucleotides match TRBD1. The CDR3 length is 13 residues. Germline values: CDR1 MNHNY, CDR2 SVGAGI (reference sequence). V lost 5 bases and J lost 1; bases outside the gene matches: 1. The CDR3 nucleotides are TGTGCCAGCAGTAGGGACAGCCAAGAGACCCAGTACTTC. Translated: CASSRDSQETQYF.

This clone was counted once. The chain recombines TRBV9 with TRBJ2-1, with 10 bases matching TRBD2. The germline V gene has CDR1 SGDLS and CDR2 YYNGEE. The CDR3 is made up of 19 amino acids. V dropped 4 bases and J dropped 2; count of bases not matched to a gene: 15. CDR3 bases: TGTGCCAGCAGCCCCCACCTCACTAGCGGGATCGGGCCCTACAATGAGCAGTTCTTC. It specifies CASSPHLTSGIGPYNEQFF.

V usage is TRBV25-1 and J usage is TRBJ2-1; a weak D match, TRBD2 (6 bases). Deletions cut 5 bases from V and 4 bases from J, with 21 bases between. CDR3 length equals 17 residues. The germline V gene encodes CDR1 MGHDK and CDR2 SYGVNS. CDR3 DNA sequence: TGTGCCAGCAGTCCCCAACCGACCGGGACTTCTTACAATGAGCAGTTCTTC. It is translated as CASSPQPTGTSYNEQFF.

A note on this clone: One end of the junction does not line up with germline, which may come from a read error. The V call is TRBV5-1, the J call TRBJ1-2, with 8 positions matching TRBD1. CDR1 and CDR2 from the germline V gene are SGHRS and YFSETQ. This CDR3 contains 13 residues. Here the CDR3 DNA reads TGCGCCAGCAGCTGGGGACAGGAAGCTGGCTACCCCTTC. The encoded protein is CASSWGQEAGYPF.

This chain's CDR3 is CASSYSPGGVPGELFF. The CDR3 DNA sequence: TGTGCCAGCAGTTACTCCCCGGGAGGAGTACCCGGGGAGCTGTTTTTT. This chain joins TRBV6-5 and TRBJ2-2; 7 bases are shared with TRBD2. The CDR3 spans 16 residues. Per germline, CDR1 MNHEY and CDR2 SVGAGI. The V gene end was trimmed by 0 bases and the J gene end by 6 bases; junction bases not matched to a gene: 7.

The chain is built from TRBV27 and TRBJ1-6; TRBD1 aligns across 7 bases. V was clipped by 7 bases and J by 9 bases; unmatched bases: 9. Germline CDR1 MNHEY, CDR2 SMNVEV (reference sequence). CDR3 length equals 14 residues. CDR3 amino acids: CASNPTGLGSPLHF. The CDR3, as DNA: TGTGCCAGCAACCCGACAGGGCTGGGTTCACCCCTCCACTTT.

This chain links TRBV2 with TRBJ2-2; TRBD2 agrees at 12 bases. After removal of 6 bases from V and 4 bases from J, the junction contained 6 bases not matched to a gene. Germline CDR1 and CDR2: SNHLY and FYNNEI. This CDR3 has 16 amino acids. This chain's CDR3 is CASRAPGLAGTGELFF. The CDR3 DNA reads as TGTGCCAGCAGGGCCCCGGGACTAGCGGGCACCGGGGAGCTGTTTTTT. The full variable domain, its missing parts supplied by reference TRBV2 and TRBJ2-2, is EPEVTQTPSHQVTQMGQEVILRCVPISNHLYFYWYRQILGQKVEFLVSFYNNEISEKSEIFDDQFSVERPDGSNFTLKIRSTKLEDSAMYFCASRAPGLAGTGELFFGEGSRLTVL.

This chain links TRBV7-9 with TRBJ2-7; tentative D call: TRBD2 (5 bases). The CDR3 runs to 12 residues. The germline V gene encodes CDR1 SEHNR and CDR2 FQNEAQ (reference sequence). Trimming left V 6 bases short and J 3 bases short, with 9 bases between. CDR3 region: CASSPDFYEQYF. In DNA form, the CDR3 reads TGTGCCAGCAGTCCGGACTTCTACGAGCAGTACTTC.

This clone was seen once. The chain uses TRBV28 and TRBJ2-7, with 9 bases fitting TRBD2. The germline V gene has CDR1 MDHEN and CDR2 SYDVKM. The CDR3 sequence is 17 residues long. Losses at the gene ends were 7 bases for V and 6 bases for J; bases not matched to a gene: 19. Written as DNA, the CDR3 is TGTGCCAGCACCTCGGGGCTAGCGGGATACGGGGCGGTCGAGCAGTACTTC. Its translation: CASTSGLAGYGAVEQYF. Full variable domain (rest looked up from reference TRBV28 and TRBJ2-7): DVKVTQSSRYLVKRTGEKVFLECVQDMDHENMFWYRQDPGLGLRLIYFSYDVKMKEKGDIPEGYSVSREKKERFSLILESASTNQTSMYLCASTSGLAGYGAVEQYFGPGTRLTVT.

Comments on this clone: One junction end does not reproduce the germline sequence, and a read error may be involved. The CDR3 coding sequence is TGTGCCAGCAGGGTTACAGGGTGGACTGGCTACCCCTTC. Protein: CASRVTGWTGYPF. J is TRBJ1-2 and V is TRBV2; D might be TRBD1 (6 bases). Germline V gives CDR1 SNHLY, CDR2 FYNNEI. The CDR3 consists of 13 residues.

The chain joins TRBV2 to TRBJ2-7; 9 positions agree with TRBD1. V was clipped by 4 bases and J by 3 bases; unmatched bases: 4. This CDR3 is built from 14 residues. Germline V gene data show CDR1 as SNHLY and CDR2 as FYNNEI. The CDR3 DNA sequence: TGTGCCAGCAGTGCTAGGACAGGGGTCTACGAGCAGTACTTC. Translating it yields CASSARTGVYEQYF.

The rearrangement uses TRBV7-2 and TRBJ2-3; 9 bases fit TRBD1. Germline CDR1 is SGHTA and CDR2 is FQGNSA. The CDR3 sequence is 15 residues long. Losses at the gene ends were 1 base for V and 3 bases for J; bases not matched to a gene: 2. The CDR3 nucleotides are TGTGCCAGCAGCTTAGGGACAGGGGAGACAGATACGCAGTATTTT. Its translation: CASSLGTGETDTQYF.

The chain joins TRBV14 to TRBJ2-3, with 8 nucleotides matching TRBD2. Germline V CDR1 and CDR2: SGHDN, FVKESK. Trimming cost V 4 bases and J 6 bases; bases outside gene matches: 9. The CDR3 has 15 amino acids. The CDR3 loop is CASSPRSGSLDTQYF. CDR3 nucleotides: TGTGCCAGCAGCCCGAGAAGCGGGAGCCTGGATACGCAGTATTTT.

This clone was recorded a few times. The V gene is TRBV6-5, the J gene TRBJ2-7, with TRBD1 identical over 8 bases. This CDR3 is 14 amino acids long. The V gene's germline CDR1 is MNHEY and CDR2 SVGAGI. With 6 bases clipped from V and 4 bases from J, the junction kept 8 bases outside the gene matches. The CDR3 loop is CASRTGQETYEQYF. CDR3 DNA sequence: TGTGCCAGCAGAACGGGACAGGAGACTTACGAGCAGTACTTC.

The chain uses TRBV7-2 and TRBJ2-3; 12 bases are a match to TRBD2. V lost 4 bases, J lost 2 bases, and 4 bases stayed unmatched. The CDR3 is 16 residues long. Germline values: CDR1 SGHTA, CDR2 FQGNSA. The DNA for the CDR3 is TGTGCCAGCAGCTCGGGACTAGCGGGCCTCACAGATACGCAGTATTTT. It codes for CASSSGLAGLTDTQYF.